These 26 T cell receptor beta chains were sequenced from one sample in a study of T cell responses to AZD1222 COVID-19 vaccine. Measured with immunoSEQ multiplex PCR; TCRdb has only the in-frame clones, and not every one. The table records fewer than 150,000 clones, 85% to 90% of them present only once. Sequenced here: peripheral blood, sampled 28 days after the second AZD1222 dose. The receptors come from an adult who received the AZD1222 COVID-19 vaccine.

The rearrangement links TRBV6-2 or TRBV6-3 to TRBJ2-1; 9 nucleotides align to TRBD1. CDR3 size: 14 residues. The trim removed 5 bases at V and 6 bases at J, leaving 5 bases unmatched. The germline V gene has CDR1 MNHEY and CDR2 SVGEGT. The CDR3 region is CASSRTGVVNEQFF. The CDR3 DNA is TGTGCCAGCAGTAGGACAGGGGTGGTCAATGAGCAGTTCTTC.

This clone came up once. The chain combines TRBV9 with TRBJ2-3; D is tentatively TRBD1 or TRBD2 (6 bases each). V shed 2 bases and J shed 5 bases, with 18 bases lying between them. The CDR3 consists of 16 residues. Germline assignment: CDR1 SGDLS and CDR2 YYNGEE. The CDR3: CASSVVGGDIEDTQYF. The CDR3 DNA reads as TGTGCCAGCAGCGTCGTCGGAGGGGACATTGAAGATACGCAGTATTTT.

V usage is TRBV7-2 and J usage is TRBJ1-1; possibly TRBD1 for D (6 bases). Germline V CDR1 and CDR2: SGHTA, FQGNSA. The CDR3 loop spans 14 amino acids. The germline V and J ends were trimmed by 5 bases and 6 bases, with 16 bases remaining between them. In DNA, the CDR3 is TGTGCCAGCAGCCTCGGACAGTTTTCCCCTGAAGCTTTCTTT. This translates into CASSLGQFSPEAFF.

The chain carries TRBV15 and TRBJ1-4; 11 nucleotides match TRBD1. CDR3 length equals 18 residues. Germline lookup yields CDR1 LNHNV and CDR2 YYDKDF (reference sequence). V lost 3 bases and J lost 2; bases outside the gene matches: 8. The CDR3 DNA sequence: TGTGCCACCAGCAGGAGGACAGGGGGCGCCTTTACTAATGAAAAACTGTTTTTT. It translates to CATSRRTGGAFTNEKLFF.

This CDR3 is CASSLAIDLGAFF. The CDR3 bases are TGTGCCAGCAGCTTAGCGATAGACCTGGGAGCTTTCTTT. The V and J genes are TRBV11-1 and TRBJ1-1; D gene unclear. Trimming removed 0 bases from V and 10 bases from J, with 12 bases in between. The CDR3 is made up of 13 amino acids. Germline assignment: CDR1 SGHAT and CDR2 FQDESV (reference sequence).

The DNA for the CDR3 is TGCAGCGTCTCGGGCAGGGGGGGTCGAGAGACCCAGTACTTC. Protein product: CSVSGRGGRETQYF. The rearrangement joins TRBV29-1 to TRBJ2-5; D may match TRBD1 or TRBD2 (7 bases each). The germline V gene encodes CDR1 SQVTM and CDR2 ANQGSEA. V lost 6 bases, J lost 4 bases, and 18 bases lay in between. The CDR3 has 14 residues.

The rearrangement joins TRBV5-5 to TRBJ1-1; weak D call: TRBD1 (5 bases). This CDR3 spans 15 amino acids. Trimming pared 3 bases from V and 3 bases from J, leaving 15 bases between. Germline CDR1 is SGHKS and CDR2 is YYEKEE (reference sequence). The CDR3 spells CASSWANGGYTEAFF. CDR3 sequence (DNA): TGTGCCAGCAGCTGGGCAAACGGGGGTTACACTGAAGCTTTCTTT.

CDR3 protein: CSARWGFYTF. Written as DNA, the CDR3 is TGCAGTGCTAGATGGGGGTTCTACACCTTC. This rearrangement joins TRBV20-1 to TRBJ1-2, with D maybe TRBD1 (5 bases). Trimming removed 2 bases at V and 10 bases at J, with 8 bases between. The CDR3 sequence is 10 residues long. Germline CDR1 and CDR2: DFQATT and SNEGSKA (reference sequence).

The chain couples TRBV6-6 to TRBJ1-1; the D gene is possibly TRBD1 (6 bases). The CDR3 runs to 12 residues. V was clipped by 5 bases and J by 3 bases, with 7 bases between them. CDR1 is MNHNY, CDR2 SVGAGI, per germline (reference sequence). The CDR3 region has the DNA TGTGCCAGCAGTCAGGGGCACACTGAAGCTTTCTTT. This gives the protein CASSQGHTEAFF.

This sequence joins TRBV28 and TRBJ2-3; the D gene could be TRBD1 or TRBD2 (6 bases each). The ends were cut back, 1 base at V and 5 bases at J, with 13 bases in the middle. The CDR3 is 15 amino acids. CDR1 and CDR2 from the germline V gene are MDHEN and SYDVKM. The CDR3 protein is CASSLSGAGRDTQYF. CDR3 nucleotides: TGTGCCAGCAGTTTATCGGGGGCAGGCAGAGATACGCAGTATTTT.

The chain joins TRBV7-9 to TRBJ2-7; the D gene is possibly TRBD1 (6 bases). The germline V gene has CDR1 SEHNR and CDR2 FQNEAQ (reference sequence). Trimming shortened V by 3 bases and J by 6 bases, and 15 bases separated the two germline ends. CDR3 length: 14 amino acids. The CDR3 DNA reads as TGTGCCAGCAGCTTGAACAGGGATCTGAGCGAGCAGTACTTC. As protein: CASSLNRDLSEQYF. Drawing the rest from reference TRBV7-9 and TRBJ2-7, the complete variable domain is DTGVSQNPRHKITKRGQNVTFRCDPISEHNRLYWYRQTLGQGPEFLTYFQNEAQLEKSRLLSDRFSAERPKGSFSTLEIQRTEQGDSAMYLCASSLNRDLSEQYFGPGTRLTVT.

The chain links TRBV4-1 to TRBJ2-1, with D possibly matching TRBD2 (6 bases). Trimming removed 5 bases at V and 5 bases at J, with 16 bases between. Germline assignment: CDR1 MGHRA and CDR2 YSYEKL. The CDR3 is made up of 15 amino acids. Here the CDR3 reads CASSNLARKNNEQFF. CDR3 coding DNA: TGCGCCAGCAGCAATCTAGCGAGGAAGAACAATGAGCAGTTCTTC.

The chain has TRBV5-8 and TRBJ1-4; D remains unclear. The germline CDR1 and CDR2 sequences are SGHTS and YDEGEE. Between the trimmed V and J ends, which lost 4 bases and 0 bases, there was a span of 13 bases. The CDR3 loop spans 16 amino acids. The CDR3 is CASSEGSITTNEKLFF. CDR3 DNA sequence: TGTGCCAGCAGCGAAGGGAGTATCACAACTAATGAAAAACTGTTTTTT.

The chain couples TRBV19 to TRBJ1-1; possible D gene TRBD1, 5 bases. The germline V gene has CDR1 LNHDA and CDR2 SQIVND (reference sequence). This CDR3 contains 12 residues. V was trimmed by 10 bases and J by 1 base, leaving 10 bases between them. DNA of the CDR3: TGTGCCACGCTGGGGGGGAACACTGAAGCTTTCTTT. The encoded protein is CATLGGNTEAFF.

The V call is TRBV2, the J call TRBJ1-5; D may be TRBD1 (5 bases). Germline V gives CDR1 SNHLY, CDR2 FYNNEI. This CDR3 has 14 residues. V was shortened by 3 bases and J by 3 bases, with 9 bases between the two germline ends. CDR3 DNA sequence: TGTGCCAGCAGTGAGCGGGGGATCAATCAGCCCCAGCATTTT. Its translation is CASSERGINQPQHF.

The genes are TRBV10-3 and TRBJ2-7; D not certain. Trimming stripped 2 bases from V and 5 bases from J, with 13 bases between. The germline CDR1 and CDR2 sequences are ENHRY and SYGVKD. This CDR3 region has 14 residues. The CDR3 DNA is TGTGCCATCAGTGAGCCTATACTACCCCACGAGCAGTACTTC. Its translation: CAISEPILPHEQYF.

The chain recombines TRBV5-4 with TRBJ1-1; 9 bases fit TRBD1. Germline V gene sequence: CDR1 SGHNT, CDR2 YYREEE (reference sequence). V lost 2 bases to trimming and J lost 4 bases; unmatched junction nucleotides: 9. The CDR3 loop spans 16 amino acids. DNA of the CDR3: TGTGCCAGCAGCTTAGACCCGGGACAGGGAGCCACTGAAGCTTTCTTT. Protein sequence: CASSLDPGQGATEAFF.

This sequence joins TRBV24-1 and TRBJ2-4, with D possibly matching TRBD1 (6 bases). V lost 4 bases to trimming and J lost 9 bases, with 15 bases between them. CDR1 and CDR2 (germline): KGHDR, SFDVKD. The CDR3 loop spans 14 amino acids. The CDR3 nucleotides read TGTGCCACCAGTGACACCTTCAGGGGCGCCATTCAGTACTTC. It is translated as CATSDTFRGAIQYF.

J is TRBJ2-1 and V is TRBV3-1 (or the pseudogene TRBV3-2), with 10 bases matching TRBD2. Trimming took 2 bases from V and 7 from J; bases not matched to a gene: 5. The CDR3 is made up of 15 amino acids. The germline V gene encodes CDR1 LGHDT and CDR2 YNNKEL (reference sequence). The CDR3 DNA sequence: TGTGCCAGCAGCCAAACTAGCGGGATAATGAATGAGCAGTTCTTC. Translation: CASSQTSGIMNEQFF.

V usage is TRBV25-1 and J usage is TRBJ1-1, with D unresolved. Trimming shortened V by 3 bases and J by 2 bases, and 13 bases separated the two germline ends. CDR3 length: 15 amino acids. CDR1 MGHDK and CDR2 SYGVNS come from the germline V gene. CDR3 in amino acids: CASSETYPKNTEAFF. The CDR3 DNA reads as TGTGCCAGCAGTGAGACCTACCCCAAAAACACTGAAGCTTTCTTT.

The chain employs TRBV12-3 or TRBV12-4 and TRBJ1-1, with D tentatively TRBD1 (5 bases). The CDR3 has 13 amino acids. V lost 6 bases and J 9 bases, leaving 17 bases between the germline ends. The CDR3 DNA reads TGTGCCAGCAGCTCAGGGTCGGTATGGCAAGCTTTCTTT. Translating gives CASSSGSVWQAFF.

The chain uses TRBV15 and TRBJ1-2; a weak D match, TRBD1 (5 bases). Germline lookup yields CDR1 LNHNV and CDR2 YYDKDF (reference sequence). The CDR3 extends over 15 amino acids. Trimming removed 1 base at V and 5 bases at J, with 14 bases between. The CDR3 nucleotides are TGTGCCACCAGCAGAGGGGGCCCGGTTGGGTATGGCTACACCTTC. It specifies CATSRGGPVGYGYTF.

CDR3 loop: CASSFNTGPLVAEAFF. DNA for the CDR3: TGTGCCAGCAGCTTCAACACGGGCCCCTTGGTCGCTGAAGCTTTCTTT. This chain uses TRBV7-9 with TRBJ1-1; D uncertain. Trimming removed 3 bases at V and 6 bases at J, with 20 bases between. The CDR3 spans 16 residues. CDR1 is SEHNR, CDR2 FQNEAQ, per germline (reference sequence).

V is TRBV24-1 and J is TRBJ1-2; D remains unclear. The germline V and J ends were trimmed by 4 bases and 4 bases, with 12 bases remaining between them. The CDR3 length is 14 residues. Germline V gene data show CDR1 as KGHDR and CDR2 as SFDVKD. CDR3 sequence (DNA): TGTGCCACCAGTGACCTGACGGCCATCTATGGCTACACCTTC. It translates to CATSDLTAIYGYTF.

The chain has TRBV12-3 or TRBV12-4 and TRBJ1-2; D is unresolved. The CDR3 is made up of 13 amino acids. The V end was cut by 3 bases, the J end by 7 bases, with 12 bases between. Written as DNA, the CDR3 is TGTGCCAGCAGTTTTCTTCATGCGGTTGGCTACACCTTC. This gives the protein CASSFLHAVGYTF.

V and J are TRBV6-5 and TRBJ2-7; 9 bases are a match to TRBD1. The trim removed 0 bases at V and 0 bases at J, leaving 0 bases unmatched. The CDR3 covers 15 residues. The germline V gene encodes CDR1 MNHEY and CDR2 SVGAGI. CDR3 protein: CASSYSDRGSYEQYF. The CDR3 DNA is TGTGCCAGCAGTTACTCGGACAGGGGCTCCTACGAGCAGTACTTC.